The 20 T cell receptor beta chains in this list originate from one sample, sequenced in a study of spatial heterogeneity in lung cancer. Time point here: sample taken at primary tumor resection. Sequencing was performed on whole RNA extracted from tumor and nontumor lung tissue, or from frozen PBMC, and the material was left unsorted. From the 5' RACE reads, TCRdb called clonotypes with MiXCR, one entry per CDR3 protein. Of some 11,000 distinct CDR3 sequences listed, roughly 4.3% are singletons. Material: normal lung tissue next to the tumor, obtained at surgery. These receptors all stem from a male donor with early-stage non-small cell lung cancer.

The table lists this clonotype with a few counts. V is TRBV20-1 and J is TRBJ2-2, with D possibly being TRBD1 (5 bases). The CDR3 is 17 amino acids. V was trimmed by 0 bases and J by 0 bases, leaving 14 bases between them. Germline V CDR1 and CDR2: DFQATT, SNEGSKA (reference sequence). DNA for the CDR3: TGCAGTGCTAGAGATCGCAGGGTTGGGGCGAACACCGGGGAGCTGTTTTTT. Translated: CSARDRRVGANTGELFF.

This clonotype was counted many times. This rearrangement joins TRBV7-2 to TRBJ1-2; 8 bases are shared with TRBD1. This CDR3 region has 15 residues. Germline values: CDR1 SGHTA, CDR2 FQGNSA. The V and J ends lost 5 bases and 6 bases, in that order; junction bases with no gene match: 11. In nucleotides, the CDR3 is TGTGCCAGCAGCCCACAGGGGGGGATGGCGAATGGCTACACCTTC. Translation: CASSPQGGMANGYTF.

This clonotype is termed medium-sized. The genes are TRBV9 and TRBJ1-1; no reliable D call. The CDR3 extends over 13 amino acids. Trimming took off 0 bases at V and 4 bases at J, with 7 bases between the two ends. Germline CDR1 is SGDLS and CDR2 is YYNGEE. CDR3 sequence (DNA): TGTGCCAGCAGCGTAGCAAGTCGCACTGAAGCTTTCTTT. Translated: CASSVASRTEAFF.

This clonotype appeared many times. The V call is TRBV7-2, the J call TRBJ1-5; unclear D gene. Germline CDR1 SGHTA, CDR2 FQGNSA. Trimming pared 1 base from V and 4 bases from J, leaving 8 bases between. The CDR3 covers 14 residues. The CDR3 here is CASSLGRWNQPQHF. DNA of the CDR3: TGTGCCAGCAGCTTAGGCAGGTGGAATCAGCCCCAGCATTTT.

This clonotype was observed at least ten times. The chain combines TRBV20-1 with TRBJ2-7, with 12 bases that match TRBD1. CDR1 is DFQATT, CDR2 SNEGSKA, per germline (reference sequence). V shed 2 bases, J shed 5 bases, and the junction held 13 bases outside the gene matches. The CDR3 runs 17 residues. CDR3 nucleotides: TGCAGTGCTAGACTAACCGGGACAGGGGGCAACGAGGACGAGCAGTACTTC. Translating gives CSARLTGTGGNEDEQYF.

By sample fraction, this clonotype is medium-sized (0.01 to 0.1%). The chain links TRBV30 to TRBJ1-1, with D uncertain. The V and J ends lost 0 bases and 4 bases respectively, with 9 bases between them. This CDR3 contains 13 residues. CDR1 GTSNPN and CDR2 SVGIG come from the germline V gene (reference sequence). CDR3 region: CAWSVLESTEAFF. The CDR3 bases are TGTGCCTGGAGTGTACTGGAGAGCACTGAAGCTTTCTTT.

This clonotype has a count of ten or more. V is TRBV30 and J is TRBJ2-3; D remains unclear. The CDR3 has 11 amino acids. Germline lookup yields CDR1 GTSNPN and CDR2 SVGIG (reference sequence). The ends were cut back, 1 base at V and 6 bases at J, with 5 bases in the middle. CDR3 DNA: TGTGCCTGGAGTGAGATGGATACGCAGTATTTT. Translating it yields CAWSEMDTQYF.

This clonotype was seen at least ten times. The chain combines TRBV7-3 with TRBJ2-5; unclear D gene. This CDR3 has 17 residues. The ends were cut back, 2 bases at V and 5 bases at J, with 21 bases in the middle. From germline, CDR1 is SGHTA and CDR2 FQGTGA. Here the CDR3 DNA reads TGTGCCAGCAGCTTAGGCGTAGGACCAATTAAGGAGGAGACCCAGTACTTC. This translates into CASSLGVGPIKEETQYF.

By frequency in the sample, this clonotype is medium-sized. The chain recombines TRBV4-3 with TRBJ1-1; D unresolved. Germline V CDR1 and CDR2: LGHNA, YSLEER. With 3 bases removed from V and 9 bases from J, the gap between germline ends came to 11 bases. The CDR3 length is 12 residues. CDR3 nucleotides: TGCGCCAGCAGCCAGCTGGACGGGCAAGCTTTCTTT. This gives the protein CASSQLDGQAFF.

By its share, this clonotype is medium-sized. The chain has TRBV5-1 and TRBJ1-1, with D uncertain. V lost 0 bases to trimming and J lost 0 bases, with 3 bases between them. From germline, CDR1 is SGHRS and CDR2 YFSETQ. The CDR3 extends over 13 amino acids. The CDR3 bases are TGCGCCAGCAGCTTGGTAGTGAACACTGAAGCTTTCTTT. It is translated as CASSLVVNTEAFF.

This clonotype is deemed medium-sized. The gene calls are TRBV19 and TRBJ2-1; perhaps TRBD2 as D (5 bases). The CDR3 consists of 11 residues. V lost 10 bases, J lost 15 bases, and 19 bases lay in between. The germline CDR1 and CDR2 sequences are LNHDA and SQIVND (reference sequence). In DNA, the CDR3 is TGTGCCACCGTCTCACCCGGAGGAGCGTTCTTC. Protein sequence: CATVSPGGAFF.

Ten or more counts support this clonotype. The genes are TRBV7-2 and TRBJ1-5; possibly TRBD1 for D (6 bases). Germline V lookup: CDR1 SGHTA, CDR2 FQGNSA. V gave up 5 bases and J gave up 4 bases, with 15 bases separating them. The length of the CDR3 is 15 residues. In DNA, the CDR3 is TGTGCCAGCAGCCCGGTGGCCGGGACAAATCAGCCCCAGCATTTT. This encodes CASSPVAGTNQPQHF.

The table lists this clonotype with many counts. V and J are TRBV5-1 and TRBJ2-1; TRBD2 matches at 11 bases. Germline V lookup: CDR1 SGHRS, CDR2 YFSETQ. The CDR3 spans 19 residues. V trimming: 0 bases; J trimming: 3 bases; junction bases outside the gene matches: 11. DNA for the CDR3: TGCGCCAGCAGCTTGGGGTCAGCCGGGACTAGCGGTTACTACAATGAGCAGTTCTTC. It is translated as CASSLGSAGTSGYYNEQFF.

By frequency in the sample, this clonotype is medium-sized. The CDR3 loop is CASSFTGTGHHEQYF. As DNA, the CDR3 is TGTGCCAGCAGTTTTACCGGGACAGGGCACCACGAGCAGTACTTC. This chain uses TRBV27 with TRBJ2-7; 9 bases align to TRBD1. The V segment lost 3 bases and the J segment 5 bases; nucleotides outside the gene matches: 8. Germline-derived CDR1 and CDR2 are MNHEY and SMNVEV (reference sequence). This CDR3 spans 15 amino acids.

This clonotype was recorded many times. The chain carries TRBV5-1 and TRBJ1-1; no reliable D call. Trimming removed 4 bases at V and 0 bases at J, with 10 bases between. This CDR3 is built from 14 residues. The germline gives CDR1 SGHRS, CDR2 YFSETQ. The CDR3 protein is CASSRDTMNTEAFF. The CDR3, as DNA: TGCGCCAGCAGCAGGGATACCATGAACACTGAAGCTTTCTTT.

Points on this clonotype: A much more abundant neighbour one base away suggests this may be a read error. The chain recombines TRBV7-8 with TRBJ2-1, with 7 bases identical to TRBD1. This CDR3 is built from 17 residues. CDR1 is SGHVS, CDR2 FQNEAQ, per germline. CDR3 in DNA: TGTGCCAGCAGCCCGAGACCGGGACAGTCCTCCTACAATGAGCGGTTCTTC. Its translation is CASSPRPGQSSYNERFF.

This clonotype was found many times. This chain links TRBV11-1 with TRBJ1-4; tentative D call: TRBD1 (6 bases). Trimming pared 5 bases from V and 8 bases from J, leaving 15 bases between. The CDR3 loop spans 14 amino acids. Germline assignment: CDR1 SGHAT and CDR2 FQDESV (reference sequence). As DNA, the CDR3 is TGTGCCAGCAGCCACAGGGTCCAAACCGAAAAACTGTTTTTT. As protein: CASSHRVQTEKLFF.

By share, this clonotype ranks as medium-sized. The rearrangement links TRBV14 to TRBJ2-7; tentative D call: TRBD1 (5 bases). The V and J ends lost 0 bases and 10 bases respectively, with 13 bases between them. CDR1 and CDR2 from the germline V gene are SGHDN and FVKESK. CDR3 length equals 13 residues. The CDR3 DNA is TGTGCCAGCAGCCAAGATAGGCGGACACTCCAGTACTTC. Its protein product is CASSQDRRTLQYF. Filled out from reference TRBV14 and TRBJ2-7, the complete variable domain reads EAGVTQFPSHSVIEKGQTVTLRCDPISGHDNLYWYRRVMGKEIKFLLHFVKESKQDESGMPNNRFLAERTGGTYSTLKVQPAELEDSGVYFCASSQDRRTLQYFGPGTRLTVT.

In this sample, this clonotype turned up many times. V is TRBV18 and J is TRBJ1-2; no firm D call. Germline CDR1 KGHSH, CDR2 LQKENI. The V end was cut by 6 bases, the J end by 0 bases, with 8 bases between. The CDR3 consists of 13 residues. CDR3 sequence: CASSQPANYGYTF. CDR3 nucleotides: TGTGCCAGCTCCCAGCCTGCTAACTATGGCTACACCTTC. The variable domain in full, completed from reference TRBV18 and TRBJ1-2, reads NAGVMQNPRHLVRRRGQEARLRCSPMKGHSHVYWYRQLPEEGLKFMVYLQKENIIDESGMPKERFSAEFPKEGPSILRIQQVVRGDSAAYFCASSQPANYGYTFGSGTRLTVV.

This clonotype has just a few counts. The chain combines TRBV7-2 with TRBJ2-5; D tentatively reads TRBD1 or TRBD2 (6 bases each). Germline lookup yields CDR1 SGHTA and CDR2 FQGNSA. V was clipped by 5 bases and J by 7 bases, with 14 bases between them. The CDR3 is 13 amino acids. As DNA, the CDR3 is TGTGCCAGCAGCCCCGACAGGAGGGGGACCCAGTACTTC. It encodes CASSPDRRGTQYF.